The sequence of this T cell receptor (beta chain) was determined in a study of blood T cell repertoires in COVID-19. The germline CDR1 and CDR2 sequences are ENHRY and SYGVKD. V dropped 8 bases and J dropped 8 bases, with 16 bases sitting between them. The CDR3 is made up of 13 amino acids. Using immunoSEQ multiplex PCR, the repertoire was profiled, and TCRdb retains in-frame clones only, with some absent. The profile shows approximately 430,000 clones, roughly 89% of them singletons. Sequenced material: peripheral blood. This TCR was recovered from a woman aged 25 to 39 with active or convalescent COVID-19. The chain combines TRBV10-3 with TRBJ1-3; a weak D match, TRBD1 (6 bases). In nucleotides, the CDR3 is TGTGCCATCTCCACAGGGTTGGCGGACACCATATATTTT. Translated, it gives CAISTGLADTIYF.